One and the same sample provided the 5 T cell receptor beta chains below, sequenced in a study of cytomegalovirus exposure and HLA in healthy donors. The PCR was carried out with 60 Vbeta primers and 13 Jbeta primers. Data came from immunoSEQ multiplex PCR; TCRdb stores just in-frame clones and leaves some out. The profile covers under 110,000 clones, with about 81% appearing a single time and 8.5% to 12% taken by the ten largest. The sample was PBMCs. These receptors all stem from a man aged 45-65 years in good health and CMV-seronegative.

This clone was seen only a few times. The CDR3 DNA is TGTGCCAGTAGGACAGCGAACACCGGGGAGCTGTTTTTT. Translating gives CASRTANTGELFF. This sequence joins TRBV19 and TRBJ2-2, with a possible D match to TRBD1 (5 bases). Germline V gives CDR1 LNHDA, CDR2 SQIVND (reference sequence). The ends were cut back, 6 bases at V and 0 bases at J, with 5 bases in the middle. CDR3 length equals 13 residues.

This clone was seen just once. The gene calls are TRBV7-9 and TRBJ2-7, with D hard to call. Germline V CDR1 and CDR2: SEHNR, FQNEAQ (reference sequence). CDR3 length equals 14 residues. V lost 1 base and J 2 bases, leaving 9 bases between the germline ends. DNA for the CDR3: TGTGCCAGCAGCTTAGATTCGTCCGCCTACGAGCAGTACTTC. Translated, it gives CASSLDSSAYEQYF.

This clone was counted between two and nine times. The junction shows a germline mismatch at one end, possibly a read error. This sequence joins TRBV4-1 and TRBJ2-7; TRBD1 is a possible D gene (6 bases). The germline V gene has CDR1 MGHRA and CDR2 YSYEKL. There are 13 residues in the CDR3. The CDR3 loop is CASSREQGHEQYF. CDR3 nucleotide sequence: TGTGCCAGCAGCCGGGAACAGGGCCACGAGCAGTACTTC.

This clone has only one observation. The genes are TRBV11-2 and TRBJ2-1; D perhaps matches TRBD2 (5 bases). V was clipped by 1 base and J by 7 bases, with 14 bases between them. The length of the CDR3 is 15 residues. Germline CDR1 SGHAT, CDR2 FQNNGV. CDR3 sequence reads: CASSLGGLHENEQFF. CDR3 coding DNA: TGTGCCAGCAGCTTAGGAGGGTTGCATGAGAATGAGCAGTTCTTC.

The V gene is TRBV9, the J gene TRBJ2-3; TRBD2 aligns across 16 bases. The CDR3 contains 19 residues. V lost 4 bases to trimming and J lost 5 bases; unmatched junction nucleotides: 13. The germline CDR1 and CDR2 sequences are SGDLS and YYNGEE. The CDR3 protein is CASSPVPGLAGGPEDTQYF. In nucleotides, the CDR3 is TGTGCCAGCAGCCCGGTCCCGGGACTAGCGGGGGGGCCGGAAGATACGCAGTATTTT.